The clone carrying this T cell receptor (beta chain) was counted many times. The antigen is undetermined. The data stem from a study of molecular identifiers for immune sequencing clone quantification. Whole-study context: In replicates, the authors split RNA from around 20,000 or 100,000 naive CD8 cells five ways and sequenced four. Overall study results and limits: It was shown that clones above 20 RNA copies held over 99% of effector molecules, but under 1% in naive cells.

The authors built bulk TCR libraries by previously described methods with listed TCR primers. Each CDR3 protein is one row after TCRdb ran MiXCR on the PCR reads. The sample yields 600,000 to 650,000 distinct CDR3 sequences, 20% seen once. The CDR3 runs 15 residues. Trimming cost V 5 bases and J 5 bases; bases outside gene matches: 10. Per germline, CDR1 SEHNR and CDR2 FQNEAQ (reference sequence). In the sort, naive CD8 T cells were defined as CD8+CD4-CCR7+CD45RA+. This chain joins TRBV7-9 and TRBJ1-1; 8 positions match TRBD1. Specimen: naive CD8+ T cells from blood, with Jurkat cell RNA spiked in. Subset described: FACS-sorted CD8+CD4-CCR7+CD45RA+ naive T cells. The TCR was taken from a human donor in good health. Some libraries in this study had Jurkat cell RNA spiked in. The CDR3, as DNA: TGTGCCAGCAGCCCATCGACAGGGGAAGGAACTGAAGCTTTCTTT. This codes for CASSPSTGEGTEAFF.